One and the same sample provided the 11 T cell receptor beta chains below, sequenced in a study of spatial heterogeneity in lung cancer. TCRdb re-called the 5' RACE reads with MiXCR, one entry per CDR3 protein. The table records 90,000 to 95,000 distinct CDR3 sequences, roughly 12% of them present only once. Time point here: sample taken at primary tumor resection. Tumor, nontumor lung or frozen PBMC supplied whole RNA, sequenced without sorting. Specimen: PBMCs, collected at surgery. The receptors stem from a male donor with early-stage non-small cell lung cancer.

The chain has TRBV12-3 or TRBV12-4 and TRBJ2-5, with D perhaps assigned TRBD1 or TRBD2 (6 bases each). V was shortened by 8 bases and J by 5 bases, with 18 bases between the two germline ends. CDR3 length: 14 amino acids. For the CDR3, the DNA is TGTGCCAGCTCGGTTTCAGGGGCGGGGGAGACCCAGTACTTC. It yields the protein CASSVSGAGETQYF.

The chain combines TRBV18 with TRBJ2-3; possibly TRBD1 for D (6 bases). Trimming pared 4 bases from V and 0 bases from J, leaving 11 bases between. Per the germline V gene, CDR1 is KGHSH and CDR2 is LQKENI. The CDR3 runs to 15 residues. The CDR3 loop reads CASSLRQASTDTQYF. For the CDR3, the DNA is TGTGCCAGCTCACTTCGACAGGCTAGCACAGATACGCAGTATTTT.

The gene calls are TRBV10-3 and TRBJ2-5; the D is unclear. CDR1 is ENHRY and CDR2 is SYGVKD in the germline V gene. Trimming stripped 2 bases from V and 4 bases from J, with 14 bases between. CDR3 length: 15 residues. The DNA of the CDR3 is TGTGCCATCAGTGAGACGAGGTCCGGACGAGAGACCCAGTACTTC. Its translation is CAISETRSGRETQYF.

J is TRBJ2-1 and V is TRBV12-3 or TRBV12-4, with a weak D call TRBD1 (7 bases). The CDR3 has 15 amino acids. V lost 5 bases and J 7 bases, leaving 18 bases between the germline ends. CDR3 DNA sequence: TGTGCCAGCAGTGGGAGGACAGGAGCCGAAAATGAGCAGTTCTTC. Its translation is CASSGRTGAENEQFF.

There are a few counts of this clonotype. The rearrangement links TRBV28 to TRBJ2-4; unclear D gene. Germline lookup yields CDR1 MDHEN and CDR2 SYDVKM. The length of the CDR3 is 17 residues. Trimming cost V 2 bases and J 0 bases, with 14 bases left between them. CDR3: CASSLPDGVIAKNIQYF. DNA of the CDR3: TGTGCCAGCAGTTTACCTGACGGAGTTATAGCCAAAAACATTCAGTACTTC. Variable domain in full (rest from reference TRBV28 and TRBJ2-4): DVKVTQSSRYLVKRTGEKVFLECVQDMDHENMFWYRQDPGLGLRLIYFSYDVKMKEKGDIPEGYSVSREKKERFSLILESASTNQTSMYLCASSLPDGVIAKNIQYFGAGTRLSVL.

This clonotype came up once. The DNA of the CDR3 is TGTGCCAGCAGCCAACAGGGGCCCGGGGAGCTGTTTTTT. It encodes CASSQQGPGELFF. The V and J genes are TRBV11-3 and TRBJ2-2; TRBD1 matches at 7 bases. V lost 5 bases and J lost 6; bases outside the gene matches: 3. This CDR3 is built from 13 residues. Germline assignment: CDR1 SGHNT and CDR2 YENEEA.

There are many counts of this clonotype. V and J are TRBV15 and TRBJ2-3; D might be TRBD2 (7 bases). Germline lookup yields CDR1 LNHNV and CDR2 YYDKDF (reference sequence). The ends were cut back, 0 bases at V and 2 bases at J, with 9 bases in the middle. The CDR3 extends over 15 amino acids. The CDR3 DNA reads TGTGCCACCAGCAGAGATGCGGGGGCCACAGATACGCAGTATTTT. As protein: CATSRDAGATDTQYF.

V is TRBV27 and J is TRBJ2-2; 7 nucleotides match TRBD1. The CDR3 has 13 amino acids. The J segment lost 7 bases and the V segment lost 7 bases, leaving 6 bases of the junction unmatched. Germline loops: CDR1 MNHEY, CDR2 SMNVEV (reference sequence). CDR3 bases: TGTGCCAGCAAGACAGGGAGTCGCGGGGAGCTGTTTTTT. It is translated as CASKTGSRGELFF.

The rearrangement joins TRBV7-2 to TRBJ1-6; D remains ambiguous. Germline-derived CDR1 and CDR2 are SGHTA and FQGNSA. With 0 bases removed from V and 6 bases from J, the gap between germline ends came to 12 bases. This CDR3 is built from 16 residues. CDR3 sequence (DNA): TGTGCCAGCAGCTTAGCCTCCGCGACGTCTAATTCACCCCTCCACTTT. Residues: CASSLASATSNSPLHF.

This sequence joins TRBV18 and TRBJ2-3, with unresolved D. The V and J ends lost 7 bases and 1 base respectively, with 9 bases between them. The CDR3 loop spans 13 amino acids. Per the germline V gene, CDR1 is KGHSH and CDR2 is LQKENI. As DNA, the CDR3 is TGTGCCAGCTACCCGTCGTGCACAGATACGCAGTATTTT. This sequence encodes CASYPSCTDTQYF. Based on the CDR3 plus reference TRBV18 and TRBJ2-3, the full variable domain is NAGVMQNPRHLVRRRGQEARLRCSPMKGHSHVYWYRQLPEEGLKFMVYLQKENIIDESGMPKERFSAEFPKEGPSILRIQQVVRGDSAAYFCASYPSCTDTQYFGPGTRLTVL.

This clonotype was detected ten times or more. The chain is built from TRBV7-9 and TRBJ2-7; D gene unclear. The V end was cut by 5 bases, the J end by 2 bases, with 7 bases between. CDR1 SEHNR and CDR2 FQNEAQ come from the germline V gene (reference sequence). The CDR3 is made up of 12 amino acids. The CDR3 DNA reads TGTGCCAGCAGCCCTCTAGCCTACGAGCAGTACTTC. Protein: CASSPLAYEQYF.